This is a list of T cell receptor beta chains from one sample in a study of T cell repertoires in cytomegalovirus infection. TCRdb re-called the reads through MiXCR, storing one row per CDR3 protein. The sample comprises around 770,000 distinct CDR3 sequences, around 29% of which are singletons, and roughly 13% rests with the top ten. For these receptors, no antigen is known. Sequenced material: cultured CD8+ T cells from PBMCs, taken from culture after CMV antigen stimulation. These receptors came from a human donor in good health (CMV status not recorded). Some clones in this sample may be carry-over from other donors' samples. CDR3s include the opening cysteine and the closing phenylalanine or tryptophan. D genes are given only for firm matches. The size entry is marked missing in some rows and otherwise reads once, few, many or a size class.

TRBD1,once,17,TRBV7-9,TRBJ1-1,TGTGCCAGCAGCTTAGCGATTGGGGACAGGGAACTCACTGAAGCTTTCTTT,CASSLAIGDRELTEAFF
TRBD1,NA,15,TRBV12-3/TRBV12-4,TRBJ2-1,TGTGCCAGCAGGCGCCGGGACAGAGCCTACAATGAGCAGTTCTTC,CASRRRDRAYNEQFF
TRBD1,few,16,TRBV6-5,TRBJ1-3,TGTGCCAGCAGTTACTCGACAGGGTCTTCTGGAAACACCATATATTTT,CASSYSTGSSGNTIYF
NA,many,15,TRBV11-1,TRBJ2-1,TGTGCCAGCAGCCCCCTGGGGGGGCGCTTGGATGAGCAGTTCTTC,CASSPLGGRLDEQFF
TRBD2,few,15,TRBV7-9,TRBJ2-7,TGTGCCAGCAGCGTGACTAGCGGACACTCCTACGAGCAGTACTTC,CASSVTSGHSYEQYF
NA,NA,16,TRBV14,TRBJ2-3,TGTGCCAGCAGCCATCTGCGAATCCCTAGCACAGATACGCAGTATTTT,CASSHLRIPSTDTQYF
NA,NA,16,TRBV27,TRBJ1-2,TGTGCCAGCAGTCGGGACCCGACCGGAAAGGGGTATGGCTACACCTTC,CASSRDPTGKGYGYTF
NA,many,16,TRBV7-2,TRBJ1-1,TGTGCCAGCAGCTCCCCATGGGAGGACTTGAACACTGAAGCTTTCTTT,CASSSPWEDLNTEAFF
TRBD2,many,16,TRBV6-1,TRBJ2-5,TGTGCCAGCAGTGCCCGGGAGCGGGGGCGACAAGAGACCCAGTACTTC,CASSARERGRQETQYF
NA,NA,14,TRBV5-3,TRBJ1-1,TGTGCCAGCAGCTTGGGGCCTGAAGCCACTGAAGCTTTCTTT,CASSLGPEATEAFF
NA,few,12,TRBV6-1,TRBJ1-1,TGTGCCTTCGGGCGAACGGGGACTGAAGCTTTCTTT,CAFGRTGTEAFF
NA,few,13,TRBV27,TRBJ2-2,TGTGCCAGCAGTACCCCGATTAGCGGGGAGCTGTTTTTT,CASSTPISGELFF
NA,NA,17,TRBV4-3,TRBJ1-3,TGCGCCAGCAGCCAAGATCTTGGCTCCTTCTCTGGAAACACCATATATTTT,CASSQDLGSFSGNTIYF
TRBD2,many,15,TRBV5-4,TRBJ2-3,TGTGCCAGCAGCTTGGGACTAGCGGCCACAGATACGCAGTATTTT,CASSLGLAATDTQYF
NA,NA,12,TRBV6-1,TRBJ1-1,TGTGCCAGCAGTTGGGGAGGCATTGAAGCTTTCTTT,CASSWGGIEAFF